This T cell receptor (beta chain) is from a study of metastatic and nonmetastatic thyroid tumors. About the study: Repertoires from malignant and benign thyroid patients were compared across blood and tumor or nodule tissue. Study-wide points: Significantly higher TCR beta diversity was reportedly seen in malignant thyroid tumors than benign nodules, in blood and tumor.

The CDR3 length is 15 residues. The germline CDR1 and CDR2 sequences are SGDLS and YYNGEE. The V and J ends lost 0 bases and 2 bases, in that order; junction bases with no gene match: 3. TCRdb reprocessed the PCR reads using MiXCR. The sample records over 10,000 clones, about 33% being singletons. Regarding this clone: Its target is unknown.

Patients had received no treatment of any kind before thyroid surgery. This sequence originates from a male donor with papillary thyroid cancer or a benign thyroid nodule (not recorded which). Some clones in this sample may be carry-over from other donors' samples. This chain connects TRBV9 to TRBJ2-7, with 9 nucleotides matching TRBD2. The sequenced sample consisted of tumor tissue. The CDR3 is CASSVAPSGAYEQYF. CDR3 coding DNA: TGTGCCAGCAGCGTAGCTCCTAGCGGGGCCTACGAGCAGTACTTC.